Listed below are T cell receptor beta chains from one sample, sequenced in a study of shared clonotypes between healthy human individuals. Repertoires were generated with immunoSEQ multiplex PCR, while TCRdb's copy carries only in-frame clones and drops some. This sample has nearly 2 million clones, with about 95% found just once. Sequenced input: naive CD8+ T cells sorted from blood. These receptors were collected from a man in his late teens or twenties in good health. CDR3s include the opening cysteine and the closing phenylalanine or tryptophan. A D gene is named only where the DNA matches it firmly. The size of a clone is reported for some rows only, either as once, few or many, or as a class for expanded clones.

D gene,J gene,CDR3 length,clone size,V gene,CDR3 DNA,CDR3 protein
NA,TRBJ2-7,11,NA,TRBV10-3,TGTGCCATCAGTGCCAGCCACGAGCAGTACTTC,CAISASHEQYF
TRBD1,TRBJ1-1,13,NA,TRBV30,TGTGCCTGGGGACAGGGGGCGGCTACTGAAGCTTTCTTT,CAWGQGAATEAFF
NA,TRBJ2-1,14,NA,TRBV7-2,TGTGCCAGCAGCTTAGTGTCAGGGGCTCTTGAGCAGTTCTTC,CASSLVSGALEQFF
NA,TRBJ2-7,12,NA,TRBV5-8,TGTGCCAGCAGCTTGGGACTTTTTGCGCAGTACTTC,CASSLGLFAQYF
NA,TRBJ2-6,21,NA,TRBV27,TGTGCCAGCAGTCCTACCATTCGGACAGTTACGCTCAACTCTGGGGCCAACGTCCTGACTTTC,CASSPTIRTVTLNSGANVLTF
NA,TRBJ2-5,14,NA,TRBV4-1,TGCGCCAGCAGCCCCGACGAAGTCCAAGAGACCCAGTACTTC,CASSPDEVQETQYF
TRBD2,TRBJ2-1,16,NA,TRBV5-1,TGCGCCAGCAGCTTGGAGACTAGCGGAGCTTACAATGAGCAGTTCTTC,CASSLETSGAYNEQFF
TRBD2,TRBJ2-1,16,NA,TRBV6-1,TGTGCCAGCAGTGACGTTGGACTAGCGGGTCGAAATGAGCAGTTCTTC,CASSDVGLAGRNEQFF
NA,TRBJ2-5,15,once,TRBV5-6,TGTGCCAGCAGCCCTCCGGGCCTGGGGGGCGAGACCCAGTACTTC,CASSPPGLGGETQYF
TRBD1,TRBJ1-5,15,once,TRBV11-2,TGTGCCAGCAGCTTAGGACAGGGTTTGGATCAGCCCCAGCATTTT,CASSLGQGLDQPQHF
NA,TRBJ2-7,14,NA,TRBV11-2,TGTGCCAGCAGCCTCGGGACTTCTATTTACGAGCAGTACTTC,CASSLGTSIYEQYF
NA,TRBJ1-1,12,NA,TRBV5-6,TGTGCCAGCAGCGGAGGGACTCCTGAAGCTTTCTTT,CASSGGTPEAFF
NA,TRBJ1-1,13,NA,TRBV27,TGTGCCAGCTCCAAGACTCCGAACACTGAAGCTTTCTTT,CASSKTPNTEAFF
TRBD1,TRBJ2-7,14,NA,TRBV29-1,TGCAGCGTGGCCGGGACAGGGGACGGGTACGAGCAGTACTTC,CSVAGTGDGYEQYF
TRBD2,TRBJ2-1,16,NA,TRBV11-1,TGTGCCAGCAGCGGGGGGACTAGCGGGGCCTACAATGAGCAGTTCTTC,CASSGGTSGAYNEQFF
NA,TRBJ2-7,14,NA,TRBV29-1,TGCAGCGTTTCTAGTGGCGGCACGGTTGACGAGCAGTACTTC,CSVSSGGTVDEQYF
TRBD1,TRBJ1-2,14,NA,TRBV5-8,TGTGCCAGCAGCCCATTGACAGGGGATTATGGCTACACCTTC,CASSPLTGDYGYTF
NA,TRBJ2-1,13,NA,TRBV25-1,TGTGCCAGCAGTGCGGCGGAAAGCAATGAGCAGTTCTTC,CASSAAESNEQFF
NA,TRBJ2-7,14,NA,TRBV29-1,TGCAGCGTGGAGGACAAATCGACGTCCTACGAGCAGTACTTC,CSVEDKSTSYEQYF
NA,TRBJ2-7,16,NA,TRBV6-6,TGTGCCAGCAGCCCCGAAATGGCGGGACAGTCCTACGAGCAGTACTTC,CASSPEMAGQSYEQYF
NA,TRBJ1-1,15,NA,TRBV12-5,TGTGCTAGTGGTTTACTAGGGGCAGGAGCCACTGAAGCTTTCTTT,CASGLLGAGATEAFF
TRBD2,TRBJ2-7,15,NA,TRBV10-3,TGTGCCATCAGTGCAACTAGCGGGGGACCCTACGAGCAGTACTTC,CAISATSGGPYEQYF
TRBD2,TRBJ2-1,14,NA,TRBV10-2,TGCGCCAGCAGTTTAGCGGGACCCGGCAATGAGCAGTTCTTC,CASSLAGPGNEQFF
TRBD1,TRBJ2-2,13,NA,TRBV7-9,TGTGCCGGACGGGACAGGCCGACCGGGGAGCTGTTTTTT,CAGRDRPTGELFF
TRBD2,TRBJ2-7,16,NA,TRBV4-3,TGCGCCAGCAGCCCGTCGCTAGCGGGAGCGATGGGGGAGCAGTACTTC,CASSPSLAGAMGEQYF
TRBD2,TRBJ2-7,12,NA,TRBV6-5,TGTGCCACCTCTGGCCTAGCGGACGAGCAGTACTTC,CATSGLADEQYF
NA,TRBJ2-3,14,once,TRBV7-9,TGTGCCAGCAGTCTAGGGGGGTCTGCAGATACGCAGTATTTT,CASSLGGSADTQYF
NA,TRBJ2-3,13,NA,TRBV6-5,TGTGCCAGCAGGAACCGGATGTGGGATACGCAGTATTTT,CASRNRMWDTQYF
NA,TRBJ1-5,15,NA,TRBV4-2,TGTGCCAGCAGCCAAGACAGGTGGGGGAATCAGCCCCAGCATTTT,CASSQDRWGNQPQHF
NA,TRBJ1-1,14,NA,TRBV7-9,TGTGCCAGCAGCCGAAGGACAGACAACACTGAAGCTTTCTTT,CASSRRTDNTEAFF
NA,TRBJ2-3,14,NA,TRBV6-5,TGTGCCAGCAGCGCAGGGCACAGCACAGATACGCAGTATTTT,CASSAGHSTDTQYF
TRBD1,TRBJ2-7,13,few,TRBV30,TGTGCCTGGAGTCCCGGGACAGGCTACGAGCAGTACTTC,CAWSPGTGYEQYF
NA,TRBJ1-2,17,NA,TRBV7-9,TGTGCCAGCAGCTTAGCGCTTTTAGGCAGAGCTAACTATGGCTACACCTTC,CASSLALLGRANYGYTF
NA,TRBJ2-7,13,NA,TRBV14,TGTGCCAGCAGCCTGGGCGGGTCCTACGAGCAGTACTTC,CASSLGGSYEQYF
TRBD1,TRBJ2-5,15,NA,TRBV9,TGTGCCAGCAGCGCAATTGACAGGGACCAAGAGACCCAGTACTTC,CASSAIDRDQETQYF
NA,TRBJ1-1,15,NA,TRBV4-1,TGCGCCAGCAGCCAAGATCTATGGTCGGGCACTGAAGCTTTCTTT,CASSQDLWSGTEAFF
NA,TRBJ2-2,12,NA,TRBV11-3,TGTGCCAGCAGCTTGGCAACCGGGGAGCTGTTTTTT,CASSLATGELFF
TRBD1,TRBJ2-7,12,NA,TRBV19,TGTGCCAGTAGTGGGGACAGGGACGAGCAGTACTTC,CASSGDRDEQYF
NA,TRBJ2-1,17,NA,TRBV4-3,TGCGCCAGCAGCCAATCCGCAACGGGTGGCTCCTACAATGAGCAGTTCTTC,CASSQSATGGSYNEQFF
NA,TRBJ2-5,16,NA,TRBV6-6,TGTGCCAGCAGTTACTCGAGGGACAAACCTCAAGAGACCCAGTACTTC,CASSYSRDKPQETQYF
NA,TRBJ2-1,14,NA,TRBV29-1,TGCAGCGTTGAAAGTTTCGGTCCCTTGGATGAGCAGTTCTTC,CSVESFGPLDEQFF
NA,TRBJ2-2,13,NA,TRBV9,TGTGCCACCACCAGCCCGAACACCGGGGAGCTGTTTTTT,CATTSPNTGELFF
NA,TRBJ1-1,16,NA,TRBV4-3,TGCGCCAGCAGCCCCACAGCGGGATCGTTGAACACTGAAGCTTTCTTT,CASSPTAGSLNTEAFF
TRBD2,TRBJ2-7,17,NA,TRBV19,TGTGCCAGTAGTCAAACCGCCGGGACTAGCGGCTCCTACGAGCAGTACTTC,CASSQTAGTSGSYEQYF
TRBD2,TRBJ2-7,16,NA,TRBV4-1,TGCGCCAGCAGCCAAGAGGTCGCGGGGGACTCCTACGAGCAGTACTTC,CASSQEVAGDSYEQYF
NA,TRBJ1-4,17,NA,TRBV11-2,TGTGCCAGCAGCTTAGCCCGCCGGATATCGAAAAATGAAAAACTGTTTTTT,CASSLARRISKNEKLFF
NA,TRBJ1-2,13,NA,TRBV4-3,TGCGCCAGCAGCCAAGATTCAGGGAGCAGCTACACCTTC,CASSQDSGSSYTF
NA,TRBJ1-6,11,few,TRBV6-1,TGTGCCAGCAGTGACCGCTTCCCCCTCCACTTT,CASSDRFPLHF
NA,TRBJ2-7,15,NA,TRBV5-4,TGTGCCAGCAGCTTCGCGGGACAGTCTAACTACGAGCAGTACTTC,CASSFAGQSNYEQYF
TRBD2,TRBJ2-1,15,NA,TRBV13,TGTGCCAGCAGCGGCGCGGGGAGGGCCGTCGATGAGCAGTTCTTC,CASSGAGRAVDEQFF
NA,TRBJ2-5,16,once,TRBV10-3,TGTGCCATCAGTGAGGGTTGGGATCACACGGCAGAGACCCAGTACTTC,CAISEGWDHTAETQYF
NA,TRBJ1-5,16,NA,TRBV6-1,TGTGCCAGCAGTGAATCTGCCTCTTATAGCAATCAGCCCCAGCATTTT,CASSESASYSNQPQHF
NA,TRBJ2-1,15,NA,TRBV5-1,TGCGCCAGCAGCTTGAACAGGGAATCGTCCAATGAGCAGTTCTTC,CASSLNRESSNEQFF
NA,TRBJ1-1,15,NA,TRBV4-1,TGCGCCAGCAGCCAAGGGACCACGTTAGGGGGGGGTGCTTTCTTT,CASSQGTTLGGGAFF
NA,TRBJ2-5,14,NA,TRBV11-2,TGTGCCAGCAGCCTATCTTGGGGGCAAGAGACCCAGTACTTC,CASSLSWGQETQYF
NA,TRBJ1-6,10,once,TRBV11-3,TGTGCCAGCAGTCCCTCACCCCTCCACTTT,CASSPSPLHF
TRBD1,TRBJ2-5,15,NA,TRBV2,TGTGCCAGCAGTGACCGGGACAGGGGTGGTGAGACCCAGTACTTC,CASSDRDRGGETQYF
TRBD1,TRBJ2-1,17,NA,TRBV27,TGTGCCAGCAGTGTGACAGGGGGCCCTAGCGGTTACAATGAGCAGTTCTTC,CASSVTGGPSGYNEQFF
TRBD2,TRBJ2-1,16,NA,TRBV19,TGTGCCAGTAGAGGGATTGAGGGGACTAGTATCAATGAGCAGTTCTTC,CASRGIEGTSINEQFF